A selection of T cell receptor beta chains follows, all from one sample in a study of vaccination and CD4 T cells after COVID-19. Using its own MiXCR run on the PCR reads, TCRdb lists one record per CDR3 protein. Seen here are more than 9,500 distinct CDR3 sequences, over 30% observed once, and the top ten hold more than 20%. The antigens these receptors bind are not known. Sample: cultured CD4+ T cells from blood. These TCRs come from a human donor with COVID-19. CDR3s include the opening cysteine and the closing phenylalanine or tryptophan. The D gene is left open where the match is weak. Clone size is not always given. Where it is, it says once, few, many or a class for expanded clones.

V gene	clone size	D gene	J gene	CDR3 DNA	CDR3 protein
TRBV5-1	NA	TRBD1	TRBJ2-6	TGCGCCAGCAGCTTGGTGGGGACAGGGAACTCTGGGGCCAACGTCCTGACTTTC	CASSLVGTGNSGANVLTF
TRBV19	NA	NA	TRBJ1-2	TGTGCCAGTAGTCCTTTTTCAAGGTCGGAAGGCTACACCTTC	CASSPFSRSEGYTF
TRBV4-2	few	NA	TRBJ1-6	TGTGCCAGCAGCCAAGATAGGGACGGTCGGGGTTCACCCCTCCACTTT	CASSQDRDGRGSPLHF
TRBV6-5	few	TRBD1	TRBJ2-5	TGTGCCAGCAGTTATCTGACAGGGGGAGGGGAGACCCAGTACTTC	CASSYLTGGGETQYF
TRBV19	few	NA	TRBJ1-5	TGTGCCAGTAGTATCAACTGGGGGGCTAGTCAGCCCCAGCATTTT	CASSINWGASQPQHF
TRBV20-1	NA	NA	TRBJ1-3	TGCAGTGCTTTAGTATCCCACTCTGGAAACACCATATATTTT	CSALVSHSGNTIYF
TRBV2	NA	NA	TRBJ2-2	TGTGCCAGCAACTGGGGCGATACGAACACCGGGGAGCTGTTTTTT	CASNWGDTNTGELFF
TRBV4-1	NA	NA	TRBJ2-3	TGCGCCAGCAGGGTTACATCTGGGGGAGATACGCAGTATTTT	CASRVTSGGDTQYF
TRBV2	NA	TRBD1	TRBJ2-7	TGTGCCAGCAGTGGCCGAGAGACAGGGGGGGAGCAGTACTTC	CASSGRETGGEQYF
TRBV29-1	NA	NA	TRBJ1-4	TGCAGCGTTCAGGACAGTCACCAAATCTCTAAACTGTTTTTT	CSVQDSHQISKLFF
TRBV7-6	NA	NA	TRBJ2-1	TGTGCCAGCAGCCTCGCTACAGGGTTCGAGCAGTTCTTC	CASSLATGFEQFF
TRBV12-3/TRBV12-4	NA	NA	TRBJ2-5	TGTGCCAGCAGTTTTAGCAGGCAAGAGACCCAGTACTTC	CASSFSRQETQYF
TRBV12-3/TRBV12-4	NA	TRBD1	TRBJ1-2	TGTGCCAGCAGTTCGGGACAGGGGGTTACTAACTATGGCTACACCTTC	CASSSGQGVTNYGYTF
TRBV20-1	few	NA	TRBJ2-3	TGCAGTGCAGGCCAGGGCACAGATACGCAGTATTTT	CSAGQGTDTQYF
TRBV7-2	few	TRBD1	TRBJ1-3	TGTGCCAGCAGCGGGGGACAGGGACTTGGAAACACCATATATTTT	CASSGGQGLGNTIYF
TRBV7-7	NA	NA	TRBJ1-1	TGTGCTAGCAGCTTACAACTTGGCACTGAAGCTTTCTTT	CASSLQLGTEAFF
TRBV7-2	NA	NA	TRBJ2-1	TGTGCCAGCGGCTCCCTCCAGGGACACAATGAGCAGTTCTTC	CASGSLQGHNEQFF
TRBV2	NA	TRBD1	TRBJ2-5	TGTGCCAGCAGAGGGCAGGGGGCAACGGAGACCCAGTACTTC	CASRGQGATETQYF
TRBV14	NA	NA	TRBJ2-5	TGTGCCAGCAGCCCCACCGCAGGGACCCAGTACTTC	CASSPTAGTQYF
TRBV20-1	few	TRBD1	TRBJ2-3	TGCAGTGCTACAAAACAGGGGGCATGGGATACGCAGTATTTT	CSATKQGAWDTQYF
TRBV20-1	NA	NA	TRBJ2-1	TGCAGTGCTAATAGCGAGTTCGCGGATGAGCAGTTCTTC	CSANSEFADEQFF